One sample yielded the 21 T cell receptor beta chains listed below, sequenced in a study of CXCR3-negative and CXCR3-positive naive CD8 T cells. These receptors are not linked to any known antigen. The study, taken as a whole, reports: CXCR3-negative naive cells had less hydrophobic TRB CDR3s than did CXCR3-positive naive cells.

TRB cDNA libraries were made by UMI-labeled 5' RACE. No DNA is given; TCRdb re-called the 5' RACE reads and lists each CDR3 protein once. The sample's table shows tens of thousands of distinct CDR3 sequences. Sequenced: naive CXCR3+ CD8+ T cells from blood. Sample subset: CD45RO-CCR7+CD27+CD95- naive CD8+ T cells expressing CXCR3 (TNR3+). These receptors all stem from a human donor in good health. Some clones in this sample may be carry-over from other donors' samples.

The chain has TRBV12-3 or TRBV12-4 and TRBJ2-1. The CDR3 is 13 residues long. The CDR3 loop reads CASSLSSQAEQFF.

The CDR3 is CATSDRLSYNEQFF. The V and J genes are TRBV6-2 or TRBV6-3 and TRBJ2-1; as DNA is missing, the TRBD2 call by TCRdb cannot be tested. The germline V gene has CDR1 MNHEY and CDR2 SVGEGT. The CDR3 consists of 14 residues.

V usage is TRBV5-1 and J usage is TRBJ1-5. Germline assignment: CDR1 SGHRS and CDR2 YFSETQ. CDR3 size: 15 residues. The CDR3 here is CASSLEGQYNQPQHF.

The chain joins TRBV28 to TRBJ1-6. This CDR3 comprises 16 residues. Germline assignment: CDR1 MDHEN and CDR2 SYDVKM. CDR3 loop: CASSFRQSSYNSPLHF.

This sequence joins TRBV7-9 and TRBJ1-1; TCRdb picks TRBD1, but there is no DNA to check that call. This CDR3 comprises 13 residues. Germline loops: CDR1 SEHNR, CDR2 FQNEAQ (reference sequence). The CDR3 region is CASSLETGSEAFF.

The chain couples TRBV6-2 or TRBV6-3 to TRBJ2-5; TCRdb selects TRBD1, and the lack of DNA leaves this call unchecked. This CDR3 is built from 16 residues. The germline gives CDR1 MNHEY, CDR2 SVGEGT. The CDR3 region is CASSYSMGALLETQYF.

V usage is TRBV6-5 and J usage is TRBJ2-1; no DNA is available, so the TRBD2 call from TCRdb remains unchecked. Germline CDR1 and CDR2: MNHEY and SVGAGI. There are 15 residues in the CDR3. The CDR3 spells CASSYGLAGYNEQFF.

This chain uses TRBV21-1 with TRBJ1-5; without DNA, the TCRdb call of TRBD1 cannot be checked. TRBV21-1 is deemed a pseudogene. This CDR3 comprises 13 residues. The CDR3 region is CASEGTGGISQHF.

V and J are TRBV12-3 or TRBV12-4 and TRBJ2-3; TCRdb's assignment of TRBD2 cannot be checked, as there is no DNA. CDR3 size: 13 residues. Here the CDR3 reads CASTPGLTDTQYF.

The gene calls are TRBV14 and TRBJ2-5; TCRdb calls TRBD1, which cannot be checked without DNA. The V gene's germline CDR1 is SGHDN and CDR2 FVKESK. The CDR3 has 16 amino acids. The CDR3 sequence: CASSQARVTNQETQYF. The full variable domain, rest sourced from reference TRBV14 and TRBJ2-5, is EAGVTQFPSHSVIEKGQTVTLRCDPISGHDNLYWYRRVMGKEIKFLLHFVKESKQDESGMPNNRFLAERTGGTYSTLKVQPAELEDSGVYFCASSQARVTNQETQYFGPGTRLLVL.

The rearrangement joins TRBV28 to TRBJ1-5; TCRdb proposes TRBD1, but this gene call is untestable without DNA. Germline V gene sequence: CDR1 MDHEN, CDR2 SYDVKM. This CDR3 is built from 18 residues. The CDR3 region is CASSLLPGGIIGNQPQHF.

The V call is TRBV30, the J call TRBJ1-1; TCRdb indicates TRBD1, and absent DNA this call remains unverified. Germline lookup yields CDR1 GTSNPN and CDR2 SVGIG (reference sequence). CDR3 length equals 15 residues. CDR3 protein: CASGVTRRGDTEAFF.

The chain combines TRBV6-6 with TRBJ2-2. Germline CDR1 is MNHNY and CDR2 is SVGAGI (reference sequence). The length of the CDR3 is 16 residues. The CDR3 loop is CASSYSAWVSTGELFF.

The chain employs TRBV27 and TRBJ2-7; TCRdb calls TRBD2, which cannot be checked without DNA. The CDR3 runs 15 residues. CDR1 and CDR2 (germline): MNHEY, SMNVEV (reference sequence). The CDR3 is CASSLYGTSGYEQYF.

The chain couples TRBV20-1 to TRBJ2-1. This CDR3 has 14 amino acids. Germline V gene lookup returns CDR1 DFQATT and CDR2 SNEGSKA (reference sequence). The CDR3 sequence: CSASNENYYNEQFF.

CDR3 protein: CAISESGDSSTDTQYF. The V call is TRBV10-3, the J call TRBJ2-3; TCRdb proposes TRBD2, but this gene call is untestable without DNA. Per germline, CDR1 ENHRY and CDR2 SYGVKD. This CDR3 has 16 amino acids.

The J gene is TRBJ2-2, the V gene TRBV7-6. This CDR3 spans 15 amino acids. CDR1 SGHVS and CDR2 FNYEAQ come from the germline V gene. The CDR3 sequence: CASSLVGFMTGELFF.

This sequence joins TRBV7-9 and TRBJ2-7. Germline values: CDR1 SEHNR, CDR2 FQNEAQ (reference sequence). CDR3 length: 12 amino acids. Here the CDR3 reads CVSSLGTYEQYF.

The chain is built from TRBV5-1 and TRBJ2-3. Germline CDR1 is SGHRS and CDR2 is YFSETQ. There are 14 residues in the CDR3. CDR3 sequence reads: CASSQLGGTDTQYF.

The V and J genes are TRBV2 and TRBJ2-3; the D call from TCRdb, TRBD2, cannot be confirmed without DNA. The germline gives CDR1 SNHLY, CDR2 FYNNEI. The CDR3 extends over 15 amino acids. The CDR3 loop reads CASSGSGLSTDTQYF.

This chain joins TRBV28 and TRBJ2-3; the TCRdb call, TRBD1, lacks DNA for checking. Looked up from germline, CDR1 is MDHEN and CDR2 is SYDVKM. This CDR3 comprises 12 residues. The CDR3 is CATNAGADTQYF.